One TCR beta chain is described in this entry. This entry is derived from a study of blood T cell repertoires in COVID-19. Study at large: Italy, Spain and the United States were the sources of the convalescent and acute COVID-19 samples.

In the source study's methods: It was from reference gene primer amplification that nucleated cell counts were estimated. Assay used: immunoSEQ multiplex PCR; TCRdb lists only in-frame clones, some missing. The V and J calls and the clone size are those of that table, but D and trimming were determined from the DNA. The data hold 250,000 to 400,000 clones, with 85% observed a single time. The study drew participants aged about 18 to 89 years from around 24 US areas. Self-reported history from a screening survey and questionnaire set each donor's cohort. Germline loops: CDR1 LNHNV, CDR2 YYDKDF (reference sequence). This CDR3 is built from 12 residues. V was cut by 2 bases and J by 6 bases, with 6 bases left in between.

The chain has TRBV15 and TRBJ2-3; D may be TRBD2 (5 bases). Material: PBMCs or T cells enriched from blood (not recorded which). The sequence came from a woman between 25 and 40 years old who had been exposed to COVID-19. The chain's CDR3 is CATSRTGDTQYF. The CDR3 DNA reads TGTGCCACCAGCAGAACGGGGGATACGCAGTATTTT.